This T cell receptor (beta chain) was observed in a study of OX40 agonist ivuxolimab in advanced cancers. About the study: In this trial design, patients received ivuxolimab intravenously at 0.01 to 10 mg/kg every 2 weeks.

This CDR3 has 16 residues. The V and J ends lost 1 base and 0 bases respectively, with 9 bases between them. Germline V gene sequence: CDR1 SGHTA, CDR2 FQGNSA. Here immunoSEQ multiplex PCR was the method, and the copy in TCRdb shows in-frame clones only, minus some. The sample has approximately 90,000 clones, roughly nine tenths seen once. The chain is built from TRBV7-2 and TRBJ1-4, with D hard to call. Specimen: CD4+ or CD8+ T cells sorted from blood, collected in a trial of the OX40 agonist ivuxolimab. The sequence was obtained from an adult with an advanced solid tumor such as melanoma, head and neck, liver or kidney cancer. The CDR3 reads CASSLVTVSTNEKLFF. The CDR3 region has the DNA TGTGCCAGCAGCTTAGTCACGGTGTCAACTAATGAAAAACTGTTTTTT.